This T cell receptor beta chain was captured in a study of human T cells and chemical hapten exposure. Methods used by the authors: Individual samples carried between roughly 23,224 and 700,000 TCRs, with approximately 100,000 as the median. TCRdb passed the RACE reads through MiXCR, listing each CDR3 protein once. For this entry, the V and J calls and clone size follow TCRdb and not the study's own pipeline. The sample includes under 95,000 distinct CDR3 sequences, about 8.8% of them seen just once. Germline V CDR1 and CDR2: SGHVS, FNYEAQ. With 5 bases removed from V and 0 bases from J, the gap between germline ends came to 18 bases. The CDR3 extends over 17 amino acids. Sample time point: healthy volunteer bleed at 2 weeks. Unfractionated whole blood yielded total RNA.

The sequence came from a female donor in good health. Some clones in this sample may be carry-over from other donors' samples. The specimen was whole blood. V gene TRBV7-6 combines with J gene TRBJ2-3, with D maybe TRBD2 (6 bases). The CDR3 region is CASSRFSGRGSTDTQYF. CDR3 bases: TGTGCCAGCAGCCGATTTTCAGGGCGGGGAAGCACAGATACGCAGTATTTT.